The next 15 T cell receptor beta chains were all read from a single sample in a study of T cell repertoires in cytomegalovirus infection. TCRdb re-called the reads through MiXCR, storing one row per CDR3 protein. The table shows about 200,000 distinct CDR3 sequences, with 7.5% to 10% occurring only once. The sample was PBMCs. The receptors shown here come from a human donor in good health (CMV status not recorded). Some clones in this sample may be carry-over from other donors' samples.

This clonotype has a handful of counts. The V and J genes are TRBV12-3 or TRBV12-4 and TRBJ1-3; TRBD1 matches 8 bases. Losses at the gene ends were 3 bases for V and 4 bases for J; bases not matched to a gene: 5. CDR3 length: 15 residues. CDR3 DNA: TGTGCCAGCAGTTTGTCAGGGGGCGCGGGAAACACCATATATTTT. It is translated as CASSLSGGAGNTIYF.

This clonotype was recorded only once. The CDR3 end shows no conserved phenylalanine or tryptophan, and so a read error is likely. The chain combines TRBV2 with TRBJ1-1; D not resolved. There are 14 residues in the CDR3. Trimming stripped 7 bases from V and 2 bases from J, with 14 bases between. The V gene's germline CDR1 is SNHLY and CDR2 FYNNEI. This CDR3 reads CASKQPRENTEAFL. The CDR3 DNA reads as TGTGCCAGCAAACAACCCCGGGAAAACACTGAAGCTTTCTTG.

As for this clonotype: Given a much more abundant clone one base away, this may be a read error. The chain employs TRBV12-3 or TRBV12-4 and TRBJ1-1, with D perhaps matching TRBD1 (5 bases). The ends were cut back, 5 bases at V and 4 bases at J, with 17 bases in the middle. This CDR3 has 15 residues. The CDR3 reads CASSVVMGGPTEAFF. CDR3 nucleotide sequence: TGTGCCAGCAGTGTTGTGATGGGGGGTCCCACTGAAGCTTTCTTT.

This clonotype has ten or more counts. The CDR3 region is CATGTQVRDTQYF. Here the CDR3 DNA reads TGTGCCACCGGGACTCAGGTTCGGGATACGCAGTATTTT. The chain couples TRBV24-1 to TRBJ2-3, with D maybe TRBD2 (6 bases). Germline-derived CDR1 and CDR2 are KGHDR and SFDVKD. This CDR3 comprises 13 residues. V was shortened by 9 bases and J by 6 bases, with 15 bases between the two germline ends.

There are many counts of this clonotype. The genes are TRBV6-5 and TRBJ2-3, with TRBD2 identical over 7 bases. J was trimmed by 4 bases and V by 4 bases; bases with no gene match: 17. CDR1 and CDR2 from the germline V gene are MNHEY and SVGAGI. The CDR3 length is 18 residues. CDR3 sequence reads: CASSSTGRPFVGADTQYF. The DNA for the CDR3 is TGTGCCAGCAGTTCTACCGGGAGGCCTTTTGTAGGGGCAGATACGCAGTATTTT.

The chain combines TRBV2 with TRBJ2-7; D possibly corresponds to TRBD2 (6 bases). The CDR3 has 14 residues. Trimming removed 3 bases at V and 7 bases at J, with 16 bases between. Germline CDR1 is SNHLY and CDR2 is FYNNEI. CDR3 sequence (DNA): TGTGCCAGCAGTGACGGGACTGGACTACGAGAGCAGTACTTC. Translated, it gives CASSDGTGLREQYF.

Only a few counts were recorded for this clonotype. The rearrangement joins TRBV7-2 to TRBJ2-5, with 8 bases lining up with TRBD2. This CDR3 spans 16 amino acids. With 4 bases clipped from V and 1 base from J, the junction kept 8 bases outside the gene matches. Germline CDR1 and CDR2: SGHTA and FQGNSA. The chain's CDR3 is CASSSQPSGFQETQYF. The CDR3 DNA sequence: TGTGCCAGCAGCTCCCAGCCTAGCGGGTTCCAAGAGACCCAGTACTTC.

The chain is built from TRBV20-1 and TRBJ1-5; the D is unclear. Trimming pared 1 base from V and 0 bases from J, leaving 7 bases between. The germline V gene has CDR1 DFQATT and CDR2 SNEGSKA (reference sequence). The CDR3 is 14 amino acids. The CDR3 is CSARVSYSNQPQHF. CDR3 in DNA: TGCAGTGCTAGAGTAAGCTATAGCAATCAGCCCCAGCATTTT.

The V gene is TRBV7-2, the J gene TRBJ2-5, with 8 bases matching TRBD2. V gave up 5 bases and J gave up 5 bases; unmatched junction bases: 7. The CDR3 runs 14 residues. Per germline, CDR1 SGHTA and CDR2 FQGNSA. The CDR3 nucleotides read TGTGCCAGCAGCCTAAATAGCGGGGTCGAGACCCAGTACTTC. This sequence encodes CASSLNSGVETQYF. The whole variable domain, remainder taken from reference TRBV7-2 and TRBJ2-5, is GAGVSQSPSNKVTEKGKDVELRCDPISGHTALYWYRQSLGQGLEFLIYFQGNSAPDKSGLPSDRFSAERTGGSVSTLTIQRTQQEDSAVYLCASSLNSGVETQYFGPGTRLLVL.

This clonotype was picked up many times. The chain joins TRBV7-2 to TRBJ1-6; the match to TRBD1 covers 8 bases. The length of the CDR3 is 15 residues. Trimming at V came to 3 bases and at J to 5 bases, leaving 3 bases not matched to a gene. CDR1 is SGHTA and CDR2 is FQGNSA in the germline V gene. The CDR3 nucleotides are TGTGCCAGCAGCTTGTTGGGACAGGATAATTCACCCCTCCACTTT. It specifies CASSLLGQDNSPLHF.

This clonotype has at least ten counts. This chain links TRBV7-2 with TRBJ1-3, with 7 nucleotides matching TRBD1. The V segment lost 5 bases and the J segment 0 bases; nucleotides outside the gene matches: 7. The germline gives CDR1 SGHTA, CDR2 FQGNSA. The CDR3 is 16 amino acids. CDR3 bases: TGTGCCAGCAGCCTTTACAGGGGTCTCTCTGGAAACACCATATATTTT. Translated, it gives CASSLYRGLSGNTIYF.

This clonotype showed up many times. The chain combines TRBV7-2 with TRBJ1-2, with TRBD1 as a possible D gene (5 bases). V dropped 8 bases and J dropped 7 bases, with 17 bases sitting between them. The CDR3 contains 13 residues. Germline values: CDR1 SGHTA, CDR2 FQGNSA. In DNA form, the CDR3 reads TGTGCCAGCTACCAGGGACGGATTAGTGGCTACACCTTC. Protein: CASYQGRISGYTF.

This clonotype was counted many times. V gene TRBV24-1 combines with J gene TRBJ2-1; 8 nucleotides agree with TRBD1. Per the germline V gene, CDR1 is KGHDR and CDR2 is SFDVKD. This CDR3 is 18 amino acids long. J lost 2 bases, V lost 2 bases, and 10 bases had no gene match. CDR3 residues: CATSDSDPGQEAYNEQFF. The CDR3 DNA follows: TGTGCCACCAGTGATTCCGATCCGGGACAGGAAGCCTACAATGAGCAGTTCTTC.

V and J are TRBV6-4 and TRBJ1-2, with 8 nucleotides matching TRBD1. The CDR3 contains 20 residues. After removal of 8 bases from V and 7 bases from J, the junction contained 30 bases not matched to a gene. Germline V gene lookup returns CDR1 MRHNA and CDR2 SNTAGT. DNA of the CDR3: TGTGCCAGCCCCCCCCCGCGAACAGGCAGAAGGACAGGGAGCCGGACTGGCTACACCTTC. Translating gives CASPPPRTGRRTGSRTGYTF.

This clonotype was found many times. The rearrangement joins TRBV28 to TRBJ2-1, with TRBD1 identical over 8 bases. In germline, CDR1 is MDHEN, CDR2 SYDVKM. The CDR3 length is 18 residues. V lost 7 bases to trimming and J lost 0 bases; unmatched junction nucleotides: 14. CDR3 protein: CASTQPWTGKSSYNEQFF. Here the CDR3 DNA reads TGTGCCAGCACCCAACCTTGGACAGGGAAGAGCTCCTACAATGAGCAGTTCTTC.